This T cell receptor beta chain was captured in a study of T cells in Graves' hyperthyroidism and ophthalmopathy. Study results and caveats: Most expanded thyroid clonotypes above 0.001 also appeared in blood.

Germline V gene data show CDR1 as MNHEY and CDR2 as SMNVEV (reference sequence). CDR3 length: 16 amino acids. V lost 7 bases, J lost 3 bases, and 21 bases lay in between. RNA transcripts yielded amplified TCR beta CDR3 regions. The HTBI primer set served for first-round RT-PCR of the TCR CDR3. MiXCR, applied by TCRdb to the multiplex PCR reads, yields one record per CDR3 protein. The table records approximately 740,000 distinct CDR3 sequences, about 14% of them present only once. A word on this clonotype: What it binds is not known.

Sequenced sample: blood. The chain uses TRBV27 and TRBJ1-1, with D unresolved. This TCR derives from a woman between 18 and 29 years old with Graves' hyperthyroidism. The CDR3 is CASNMNRQNGDTEAFF. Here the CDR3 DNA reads TGTGCCAGCAACATGAACCGACAAAACGGGGACACTGAAGCTTTCTTT.